This T cell receptor beta chain stems from a study of shared clonotypes between healthy human individuals. Clones were read by immunoSEQ multiplex PCR, and TCRdb kept only the in-frame ones, dropping some. In the table there are approximately 1,500,000 clones, 95% to 99% of which are singletons. With V trimmed by 5 bases and J by 3 bases, 7 bases remained unmatched. CDR3 length equals 14 residues. Germline CDR1 and CDR2: LNHNV and YYDKDF (reference sequence). Sequenced: naive CD4+ T cells sorted from blood. Specified subset: CD45RA+ positively selected. The sequence was obtained from a man younger than 40 in good health. The gene calls are TRBV15 and TRBJ2-7; 7 bases agree with TRBD2. CDR3 residues: CATSPGAGFYEQYF. The CDR3 DNA sequence: TGTGCCACCAGCCCCGGAGCGGGGTTCTACGAGCAGTACTTC.